This TCR beta chain was obtained from a study of T-cell memory formation after mild COVID-19. Study-wide findings and caveats: A second wave expanding day 15 to 37 was CD4+-biased; contracting clones were balanced. Of the contracting clones, CD4+ ones lay mainly in CM and EM, and CD8+ ones in EMRA. Some SARS-CoV-2-responding clones were already detected in memory before infection.

Constant-segment primers were used for 5'RACE, and the resulting TCR alpha and TCR beta cDNA libraries carried sample barcodes and UMIs. One entry per CDR3 protein, called by TCRdb with MiXCR from the 5' RACE reads. The sample gives under 300,000 distinct CDR3 sequences, about a sixth of which show up once; approximately 3.5% is in the top ten. The germline CDR1 and CDR2 sequences are MNHEY and SVGAGI. The CDR3 contains 17 residues. V shed 0 bases and J 7 bases; nucleotides not matched to a gene: 8. This clonotype was found a few times. Its antigen is not identified. This sequence joins TRBV6-5 and TRBJ1-6; 8 bases are a match to TRBD1. The source material was PBMCs or a T cell subset sorted from them (not recorded which). The sequence was obtained from a man aged 18 to 30 who had mild COVID-19 (a few samples of this study predate the infection). Cell type and time point are not known. CDR3 amino acids: CASSYSRQGTGNSPLHF. CDR3 nucleotides: TGTGCCAGCAGTTACTCCAGACAGGGGACTGGGAATTCACCCCTCCACTTT.